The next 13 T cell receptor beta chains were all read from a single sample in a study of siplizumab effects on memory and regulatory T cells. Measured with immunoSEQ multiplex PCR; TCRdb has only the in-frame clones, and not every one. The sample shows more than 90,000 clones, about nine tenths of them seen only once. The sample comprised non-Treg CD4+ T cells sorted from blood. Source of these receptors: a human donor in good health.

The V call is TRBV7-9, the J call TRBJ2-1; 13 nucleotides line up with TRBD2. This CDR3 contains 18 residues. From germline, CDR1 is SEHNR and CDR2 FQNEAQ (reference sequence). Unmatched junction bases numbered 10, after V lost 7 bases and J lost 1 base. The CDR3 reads CASTRLAGGGGSYNEQFF. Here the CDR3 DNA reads TGTGCCAGCACCCGACTAGCGGGAGGTGGAGGGTCCTACAATGAGCAGTTCTTC.

The CDR3 reads CASSLDRVTASSGNTIYF. The CDR3 region has the DNA TGTGCCAGCAGCTTAGATAGAGTAACAGCGAGCTCTGGAAACACCATATATTTT. This chain joins TRBV7-2 and TRBJ1-3, with D unresolved. Per the germline V gene, CDR1 is SGHTA and CDR2 is FQGNSA. The CDR3 is 18 amino acids. Trimming took off 1 base at V and 0 bases at J, with 16 bases between the two ends.

CDR3 in amino acids: CASSYSGFEQYF. The CDR3 DNA sequence: TGTGCCAGCAGCTATTCAGGGTTCGAGCAGTACTTC. This chain links TRBV5-6 with TRBJ2-7; TRBD1 might be the D (5 bases). CDR1 SGHDT and CDR2 YYEEEE come from the germline V gene. The length of the CDR3 is 12 residues. V lost 3 bases, J lost 6 bases, and 10 bases lay in between.

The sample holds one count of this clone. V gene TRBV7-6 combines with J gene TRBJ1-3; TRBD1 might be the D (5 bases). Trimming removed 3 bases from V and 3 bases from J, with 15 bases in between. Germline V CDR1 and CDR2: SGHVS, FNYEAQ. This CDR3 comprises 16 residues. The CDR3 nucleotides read TGTGCCAGCAGCTTGGGGGGGGTCTCGGTTGGAAACACCATATATTTT. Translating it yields CASSLGGVSVGNTIYF.

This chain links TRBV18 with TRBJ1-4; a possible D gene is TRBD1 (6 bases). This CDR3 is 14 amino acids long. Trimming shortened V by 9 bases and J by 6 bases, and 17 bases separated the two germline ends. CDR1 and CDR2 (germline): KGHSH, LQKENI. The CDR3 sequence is CASGTGGSDEKLFF. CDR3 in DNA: TGTGCCAGTGGCACGGGGGGCTCGGATGAAAAACTGTTTTTT.

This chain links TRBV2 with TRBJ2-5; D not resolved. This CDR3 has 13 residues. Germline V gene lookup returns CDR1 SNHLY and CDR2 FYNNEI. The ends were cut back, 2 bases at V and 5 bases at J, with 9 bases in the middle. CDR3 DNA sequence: TGTGCCAGCAGTGAATACTTCCGCGAGACCCAGTACTTC. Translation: CASSEYFRETQYF.

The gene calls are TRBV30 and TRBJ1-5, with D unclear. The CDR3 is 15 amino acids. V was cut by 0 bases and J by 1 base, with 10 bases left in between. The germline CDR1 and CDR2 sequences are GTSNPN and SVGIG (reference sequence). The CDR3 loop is CAWSVPSGSNQPQHF. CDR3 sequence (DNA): TGTGCCTGGAGTGTACCATCGGGGAGCAATCAGCCCCAGCATTTT.

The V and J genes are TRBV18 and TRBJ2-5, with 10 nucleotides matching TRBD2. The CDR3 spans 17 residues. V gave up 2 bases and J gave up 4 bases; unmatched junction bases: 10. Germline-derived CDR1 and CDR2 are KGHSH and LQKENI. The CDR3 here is CASSPIASGRSVETQYF. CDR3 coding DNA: TGTGCCAGCTCACCAATCGCTAGCGGGAGAAGCGTAGAGACCCAGTACTTC.

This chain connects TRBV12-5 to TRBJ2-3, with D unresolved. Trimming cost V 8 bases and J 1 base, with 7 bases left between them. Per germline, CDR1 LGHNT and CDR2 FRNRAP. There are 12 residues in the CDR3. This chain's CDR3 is CASHQGTDTQYF. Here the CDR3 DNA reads TGTGCTAGTCACCAGGGCACAGATACGCAGTATTTT. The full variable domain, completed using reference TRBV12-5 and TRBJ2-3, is DARVTQTPRHKVTEMGQEVTMRCQPILGHNTVFWYRQTMMQGLELLAYFRNRAPLDDSGMPKDRFSAEMPDATLATLKIQPSEPRDSAVYFCASHQGTDTQYFGPGTRLTVL.

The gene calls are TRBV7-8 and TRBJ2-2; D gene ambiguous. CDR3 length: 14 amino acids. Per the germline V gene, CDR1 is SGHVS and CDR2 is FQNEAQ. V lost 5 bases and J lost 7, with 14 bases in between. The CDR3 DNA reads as TGTGCCAGCAGCAAGGCTGGCTCCGGCGGGGAGCTGTTTTTT. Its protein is CASSKAGSGGELFF.

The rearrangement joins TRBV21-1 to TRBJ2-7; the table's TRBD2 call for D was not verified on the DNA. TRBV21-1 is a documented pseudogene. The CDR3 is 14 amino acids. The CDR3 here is CASSRASGRYEQYF. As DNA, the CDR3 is TGTGCCAGCAGCAGGGCTAGCGGGCGTTACGAGCAGTACTTC.

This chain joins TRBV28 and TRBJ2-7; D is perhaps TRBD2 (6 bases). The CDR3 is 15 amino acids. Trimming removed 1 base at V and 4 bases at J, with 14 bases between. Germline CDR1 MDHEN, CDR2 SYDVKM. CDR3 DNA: TGTGCCAGCAGTTTATTGCGGGACTTGGGGTACGAGCAGTACTTC. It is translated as CASSLLRDLGYEQYF. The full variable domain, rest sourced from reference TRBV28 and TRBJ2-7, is DVKVTQSSRYLVKRTGEKVFLECVQDMDHENMFWYRQDPGLGLRLIYFSYDVKMKEKGDIPEGYSVSREKKERFSLILESASTNQTSMYLCASSLLRDLGYEQYFGPGTRLTVT.

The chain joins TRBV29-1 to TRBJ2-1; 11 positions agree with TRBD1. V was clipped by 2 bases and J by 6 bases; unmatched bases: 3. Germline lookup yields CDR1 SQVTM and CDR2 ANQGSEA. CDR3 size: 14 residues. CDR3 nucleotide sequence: TGCAGCGTTGAAACCGGGACAGGGGGCAATGAGCAGTTCTTC. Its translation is CSVETGTGGNEQFF.